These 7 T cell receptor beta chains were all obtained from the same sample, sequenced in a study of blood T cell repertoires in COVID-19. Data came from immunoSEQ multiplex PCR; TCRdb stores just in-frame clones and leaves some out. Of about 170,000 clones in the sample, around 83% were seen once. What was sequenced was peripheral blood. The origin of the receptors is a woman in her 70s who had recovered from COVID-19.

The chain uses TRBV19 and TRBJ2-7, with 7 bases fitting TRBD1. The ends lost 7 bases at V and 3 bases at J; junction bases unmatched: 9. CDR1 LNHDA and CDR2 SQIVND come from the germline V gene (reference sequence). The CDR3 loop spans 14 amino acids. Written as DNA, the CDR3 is TGTGCCAGTACACAGGGGCCCTTTAGCTACGAGCAGTACTTC. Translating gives CASTQGPFSYEQYF.

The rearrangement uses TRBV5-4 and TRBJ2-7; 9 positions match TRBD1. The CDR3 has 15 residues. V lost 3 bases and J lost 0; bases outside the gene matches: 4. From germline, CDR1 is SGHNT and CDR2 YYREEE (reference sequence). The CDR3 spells CASSYPTGGSYEQYF. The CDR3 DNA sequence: TGTGCCAGCAGCTACCCGACAGGGGGCTCCTACGAGCAGTACTTC.

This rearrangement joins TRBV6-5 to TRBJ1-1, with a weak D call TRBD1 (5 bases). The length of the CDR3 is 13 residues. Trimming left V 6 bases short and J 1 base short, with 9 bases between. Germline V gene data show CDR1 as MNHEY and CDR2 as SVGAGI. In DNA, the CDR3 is TGTGCCAGCAGCCGACAGAGGAACACTGAAGCTTTCTTT. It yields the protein CASSRQRNTEAFF.

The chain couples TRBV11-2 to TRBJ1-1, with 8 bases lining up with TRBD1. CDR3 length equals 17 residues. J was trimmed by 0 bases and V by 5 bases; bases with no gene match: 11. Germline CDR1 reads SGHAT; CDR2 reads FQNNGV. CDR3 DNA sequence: TGTGCCAGCAGCCCACAGGGGGGCGGCGCAATGAACACTGAAGCTTTCTTT. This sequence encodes CASSPQGGGAMNTEAFF.

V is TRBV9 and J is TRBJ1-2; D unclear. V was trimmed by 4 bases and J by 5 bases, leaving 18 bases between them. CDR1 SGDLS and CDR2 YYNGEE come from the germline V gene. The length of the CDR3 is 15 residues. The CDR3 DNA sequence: TGTGCCAGCAGCCAAGCGGGTGACGGAGGGTATGGCTACACCTTC. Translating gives CASSQAGDGGYGYTF.

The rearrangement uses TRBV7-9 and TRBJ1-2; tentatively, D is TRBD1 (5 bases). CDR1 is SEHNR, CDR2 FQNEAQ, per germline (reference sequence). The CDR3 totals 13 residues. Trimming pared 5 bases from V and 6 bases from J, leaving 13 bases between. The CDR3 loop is CASSPTGGDGYTF. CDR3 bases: TGTGCCAGCAGCCCAACTGGGGGGGATGGCTACACCTTC. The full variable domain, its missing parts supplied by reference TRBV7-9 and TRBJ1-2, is DTGVSQNPRHKITKRGQNVTFRCDPISEHNRLYWYRQTLGQGPEFLTYFQNEAQLEKSRLLSDRFSAERPKGSFSTLEIQRTEQGDSAMYLCASSPTGGDGYTFGSGTRLTVV.

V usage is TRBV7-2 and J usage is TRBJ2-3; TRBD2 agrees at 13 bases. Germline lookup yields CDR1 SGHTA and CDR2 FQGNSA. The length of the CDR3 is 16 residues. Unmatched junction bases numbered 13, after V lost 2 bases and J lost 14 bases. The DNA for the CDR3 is TGTGCCAGCAGCTTATCCACCCGGACTAGCGGGGGTGGGGGGTATTTT. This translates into CASSLSTRTSGGGGYF.